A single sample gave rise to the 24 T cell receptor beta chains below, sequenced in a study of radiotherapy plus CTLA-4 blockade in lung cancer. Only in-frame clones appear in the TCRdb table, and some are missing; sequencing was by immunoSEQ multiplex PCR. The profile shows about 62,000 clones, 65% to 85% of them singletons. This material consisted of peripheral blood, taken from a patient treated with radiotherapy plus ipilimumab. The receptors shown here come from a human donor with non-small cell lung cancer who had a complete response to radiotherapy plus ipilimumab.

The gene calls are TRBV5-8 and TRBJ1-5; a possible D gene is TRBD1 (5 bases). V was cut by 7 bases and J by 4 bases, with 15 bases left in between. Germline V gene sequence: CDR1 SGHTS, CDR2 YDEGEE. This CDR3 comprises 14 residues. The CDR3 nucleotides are TGTGCCAGCGTACGCGGCAGGGTAAATCAGCCCCAGCATTTT. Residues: CASVRGRVNQPQHF.

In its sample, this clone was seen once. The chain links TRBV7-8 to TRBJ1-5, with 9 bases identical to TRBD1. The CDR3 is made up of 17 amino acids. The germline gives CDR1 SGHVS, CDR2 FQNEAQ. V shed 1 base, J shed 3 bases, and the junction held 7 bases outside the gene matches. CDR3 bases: TGTGCCAGCAGCTTAGGCTACAGGGGGCCCCTCAATCAGCCCCAGCATTTT. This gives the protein CASSLGYRGPLNQPQHF.

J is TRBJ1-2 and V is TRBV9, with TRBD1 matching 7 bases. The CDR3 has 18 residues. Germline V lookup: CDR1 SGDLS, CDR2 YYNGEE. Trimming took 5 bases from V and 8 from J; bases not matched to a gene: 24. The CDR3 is CASSRDSLSRWPADGYTF. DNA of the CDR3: TGTGCCAGCAGTCGGGACAGCCTGAGTCGGTGGCCGGCAGACGGCTACACCTTC.

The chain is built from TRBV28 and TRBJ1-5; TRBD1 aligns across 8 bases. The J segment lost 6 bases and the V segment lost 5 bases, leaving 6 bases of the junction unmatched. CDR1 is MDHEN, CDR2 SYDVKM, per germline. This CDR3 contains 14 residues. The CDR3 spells CASSPGGRGQPQHF. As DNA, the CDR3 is TGTGCCAGCAGTCCAGGGGGCAGGGGTCAGCCCCAGCATTTT.

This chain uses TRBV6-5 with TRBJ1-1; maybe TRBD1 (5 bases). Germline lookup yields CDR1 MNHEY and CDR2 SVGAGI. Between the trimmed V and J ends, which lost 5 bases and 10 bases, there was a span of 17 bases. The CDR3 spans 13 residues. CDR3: CASSENVRGPAFF. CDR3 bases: TGTGCCAGCAGTGAAAATGTTAGGGGCCCAGCTTTCTTT.

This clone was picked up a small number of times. CDR3 region: CASSARQGMNEKLFF. CDR3 sequence (DNA): TGCGCCAGCAGCGCAAGACAGGGAATGAATGAAAAACTGTTTTTT. This chain uses TRBV5-1 with TRBJ1-4; 7 nucleotides line up with TRBD1. The CDR3 extends over 15 amino acids. Germline assignment: CDR1 SGHRS and CDR2 YFSETQ. Trimming took 4 bases from V and 5 from J; bases not matched to a gene: 8.

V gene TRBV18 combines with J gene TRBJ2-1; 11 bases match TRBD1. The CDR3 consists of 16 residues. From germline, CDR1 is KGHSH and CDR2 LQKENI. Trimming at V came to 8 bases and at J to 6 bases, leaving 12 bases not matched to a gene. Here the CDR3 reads CASNSLGGQGANEQFF. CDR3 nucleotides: TGTGCCAGCAATTCCCTCGGAGGACAGGGGGCCAATGAGCAGTTCTTC.

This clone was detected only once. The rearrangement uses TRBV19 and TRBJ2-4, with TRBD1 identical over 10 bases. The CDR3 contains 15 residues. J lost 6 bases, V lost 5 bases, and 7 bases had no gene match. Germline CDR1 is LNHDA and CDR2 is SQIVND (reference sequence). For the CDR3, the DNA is TGTGCCAGTAGTTTAGGGACAGGGGATGGAAACATTCAGTACTTC. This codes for CASSLGTGDGNIQYF. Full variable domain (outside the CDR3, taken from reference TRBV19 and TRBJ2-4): DGGITQSPKYLFRKEGQNVTLSCEQNLNHDAMYWYRQDPGQGLRLIYYSQIVNDFQKGDIAEGYSVSREKKESFPLTVTSAQKNPTAFYLCASSLGTGDGNIQYFGAGTRLSVL.

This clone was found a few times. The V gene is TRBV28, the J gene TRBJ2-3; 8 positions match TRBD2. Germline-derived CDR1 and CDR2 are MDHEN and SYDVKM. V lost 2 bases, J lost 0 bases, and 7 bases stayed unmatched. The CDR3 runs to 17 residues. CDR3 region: CASSLRAGGISTDTQYF. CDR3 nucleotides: TGTGCCAGCAGTTTAAGGGCGGGAGGTATAAGCACAGATACGCAGTATTTT.

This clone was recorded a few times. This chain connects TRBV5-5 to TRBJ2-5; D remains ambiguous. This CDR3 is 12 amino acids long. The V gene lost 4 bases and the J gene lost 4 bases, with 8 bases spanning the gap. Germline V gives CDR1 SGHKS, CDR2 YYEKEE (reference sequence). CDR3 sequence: CASSGPRETQYF. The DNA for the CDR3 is TGTGCCAGCAGCGGCCCCCGAGAGACCCAGTACTTC. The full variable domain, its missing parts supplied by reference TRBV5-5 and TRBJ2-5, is DAGVTQSPTHLIKTRGQQVTLRCSPISGHKSVSWYQQVLGQGPQFIFQYYEKEERGRGNFPDRFSARQFPNYSSELNVNALLLGDSALYLCASSGPRETQYFGPGTRLLVL.

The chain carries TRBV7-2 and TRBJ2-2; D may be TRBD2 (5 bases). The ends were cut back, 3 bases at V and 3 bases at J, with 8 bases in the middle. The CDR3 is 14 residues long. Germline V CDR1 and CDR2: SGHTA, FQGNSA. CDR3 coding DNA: TGTGCCAGCAGCTTCGGCGGGTACACCGGGGAGCTGTTTTTT. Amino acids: CASSFGGYTGELFF.

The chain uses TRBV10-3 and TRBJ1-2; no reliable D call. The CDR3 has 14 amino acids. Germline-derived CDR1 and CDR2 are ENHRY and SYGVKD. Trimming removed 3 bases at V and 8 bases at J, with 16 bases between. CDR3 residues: CAISEGPNTGGYTF. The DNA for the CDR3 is TGTGCCATCAGTGAAGGCCCAAATACGGGGGGCTACACCTTC.

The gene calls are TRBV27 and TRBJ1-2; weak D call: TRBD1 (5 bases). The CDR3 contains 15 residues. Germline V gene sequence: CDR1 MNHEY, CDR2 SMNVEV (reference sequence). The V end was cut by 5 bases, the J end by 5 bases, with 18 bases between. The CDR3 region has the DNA TGTGCCAGCAGTCCGCGGCAGGGTCGATTGTATGGCTACACCTTC. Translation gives CASSPRQGRLYGYTF.

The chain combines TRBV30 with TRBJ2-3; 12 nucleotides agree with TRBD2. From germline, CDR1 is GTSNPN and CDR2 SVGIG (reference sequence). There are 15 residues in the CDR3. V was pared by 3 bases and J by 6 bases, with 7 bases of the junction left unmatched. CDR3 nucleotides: TGTGCCTGGAGCCCCCTAGCGGGGGGGCTGGATACGCAGTATTTT. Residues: CAWSPLAGGLDTQYF.

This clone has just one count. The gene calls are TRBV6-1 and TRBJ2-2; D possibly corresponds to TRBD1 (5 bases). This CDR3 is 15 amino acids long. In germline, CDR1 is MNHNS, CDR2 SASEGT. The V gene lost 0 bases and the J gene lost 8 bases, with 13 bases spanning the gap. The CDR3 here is CASSEATQGKGELFF. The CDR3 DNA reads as TGTGCCAGCAGTGAAGCGACGCAGGGAAAGGGGGAGCTGTTTTTT.

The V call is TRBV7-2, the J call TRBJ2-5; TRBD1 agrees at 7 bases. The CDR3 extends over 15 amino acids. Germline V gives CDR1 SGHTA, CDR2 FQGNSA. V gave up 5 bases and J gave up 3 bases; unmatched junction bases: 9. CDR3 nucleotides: TGTGCCAGCAGCCTAGATCGGGGACAGAAAGAGACCCAGTACTTC. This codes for CASSLDRGQKETQYF.

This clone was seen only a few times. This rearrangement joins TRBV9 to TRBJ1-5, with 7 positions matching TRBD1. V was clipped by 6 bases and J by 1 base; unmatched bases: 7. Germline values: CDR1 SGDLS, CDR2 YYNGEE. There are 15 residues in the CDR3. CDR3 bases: TGTGCCAGCAACGCACAGGGGAACAGCAATCAGCCCCAGCATTTT. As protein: CASNAQGNSNQPQHF.

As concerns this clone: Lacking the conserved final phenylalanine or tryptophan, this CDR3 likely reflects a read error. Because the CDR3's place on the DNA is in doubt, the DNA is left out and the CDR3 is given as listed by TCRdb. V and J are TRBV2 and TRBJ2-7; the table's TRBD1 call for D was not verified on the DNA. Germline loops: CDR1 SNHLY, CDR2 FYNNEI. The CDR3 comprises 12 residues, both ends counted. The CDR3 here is CASSDELVDREI.

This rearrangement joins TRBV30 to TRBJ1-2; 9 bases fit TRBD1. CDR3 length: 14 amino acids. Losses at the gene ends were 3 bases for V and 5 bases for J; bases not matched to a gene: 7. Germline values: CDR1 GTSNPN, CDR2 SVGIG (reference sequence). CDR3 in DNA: TGTGCCTGGAGCAGGGACAGGGCAGAGTATGGCTACACCTTC. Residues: CAWSRDRAEYGYTF.

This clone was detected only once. The CDR3 here is CASSRAAGRGGYTF. The CDR3 nucleotides are TGTGCCAGCAGTCGAGCGGCAGGGAGGGGAGGCTACACCTTC. The chain couples TRBV27 to TRBJ1-2; tentatively, D is TRBD1 (5 bases). The germline V and J ends were trimmed by 5 bases and 8 bases, with 18 bases remaining between them. The CDR3 is 14 residues long. Germline V gene sequence: CDR1 MNHEY, CDR2 SMNVEV (reference sequence).

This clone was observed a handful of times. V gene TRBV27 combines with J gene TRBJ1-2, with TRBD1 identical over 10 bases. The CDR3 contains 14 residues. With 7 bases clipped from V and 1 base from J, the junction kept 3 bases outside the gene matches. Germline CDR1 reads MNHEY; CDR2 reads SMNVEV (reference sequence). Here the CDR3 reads CASKGQGFNYGYTF. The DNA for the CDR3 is TGTGCCAGCAAGGGACAGGGGTTTAACTATGGCTACACCTTC.

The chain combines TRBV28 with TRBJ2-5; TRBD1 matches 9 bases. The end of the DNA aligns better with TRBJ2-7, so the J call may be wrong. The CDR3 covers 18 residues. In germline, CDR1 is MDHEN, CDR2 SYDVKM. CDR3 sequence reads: CASSLTGTGRRRLYEQYF. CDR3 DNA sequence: TGTGCCAGCAGTTTAACCGGGACAGGGCGCCGACGCCTCTACGAGCAGTACTTC.

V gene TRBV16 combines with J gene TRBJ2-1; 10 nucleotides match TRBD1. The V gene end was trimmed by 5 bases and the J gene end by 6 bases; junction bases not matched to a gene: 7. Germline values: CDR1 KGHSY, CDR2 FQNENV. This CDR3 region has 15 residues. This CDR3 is CASSYQTGGSNEQFF. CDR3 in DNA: TGTGCCAGCAGCTACCAGACAGGGGGCTCCAATGAGCAGTTCTTC.

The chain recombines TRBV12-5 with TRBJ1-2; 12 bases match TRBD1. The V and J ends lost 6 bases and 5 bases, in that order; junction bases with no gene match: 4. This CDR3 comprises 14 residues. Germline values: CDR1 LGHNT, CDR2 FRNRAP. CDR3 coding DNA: TGTGCTAGTGGACCGGGACAGGGGGCTTATGGCTACACCTTC. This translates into CASGPGQGAYGYTF.